These 28 T cell receptor beta chains share one sample of origin, sequenced in a study of T cell responses to AZD1222 COVID-19 vaccine. Here immunoSEQ multiplex PCR was the method, and the copy in TCRdb shows in-frame clones only, minus some. The repertoire holds 120,000 or so clones, approximately 87% seen once, with 8% to 13% in the top ten. Source: peripheral blood, taken on day 0 of AZD1222 vaccination. These receptors were taken from an adult in good health.

V and J are TRBV4-1 and TRBJ2-2; tentatively, D is TRBD2 (6 bases). Per germline, CDR1 MGHRA and CDR2 YSYEKL. The CDR3 is 16 residues long. The V gene lost 4 bases and the J gene lost 2 bases, with 14 bases spanning the gap. CDR3 nucleotide sequence: TGCGCCAGCAGCCCGACGGGACTGCGAAACACCGGGGAGCTGTTTTTT. Amino acid sequence: CASSPTGLRNTGELFF.

This chain links TRBV19 with TRBJ1-1, with D possibly being TRBD1 (6 bases). The CDR3 sequence is 16 residues long. The germline V gene encodes CDR1 LNHDA and CDR2 SQIVND (reference sequence). The V and J ends lost 5 bases and 3 bases respectively, with 19 bases between them. The CDR3 sequence: CASSYGGNRMDTEAFF. Written as DNA, the CDR3 is TGTGCCAGTAGTTACGGGGGCAATCGAATGGACACTGAAGCTTTCTTT.

This clone came up once. The chain employs TRBV28 and TRBJ2-3; tentatively, D is TRBD1 (6 bases). In germline, CDR1 is MDHEN, CDR2 SYDVKM. The CDR3 is made up of 16 amino acids. V lost 0 bases to trimming and J lost 0 bases, with 10 bases between them. The CDR3 protein is CASSLWATGSTDTQYF. CDR3 DNA: TGTGCCAGCAGTTTATGGGCGACAGGAAGCACAGATACGCAGTATTTT.

CDR3 in DNA: TGTGCCAGCAGTTACCCCGGGGGCGCTGAAGCTTTCTTT. Its translation is CASSYPGGAEAFF. The J gene is TRBJ1-1, the V gene TRBV27, with D maybe TRBD1 (6 bases). The length of the CDR3 is 13 residues. Trimming shortened V by 4 bases and J by 6 bases, and 12 bases separated the two germline ends. The germline CDR1 and CDR2 sequences are MNHEY and SMNVEV (reference sequence).

This clone is a singleton in its sample. The chain employs TRBV9 and TRBJ1-1; D unclear. Trimming removed 0 bases from V and 3 bases from J, with 12 bases in between. Per germline, CDR1 SGDLS and CDR2 YYNGEE. The CDR3 is made up of 15 amino acids. The CDR3, as DNA: TGTGCCAGCAGCGTAGGAGTGAGTTGGTACACTGAAGCTTTCTTT. Amino acid sequence: CASSVGVSWYTEAFF.

The chain combines TRBV5-4 with TRBJ2-7; D possibly corresponds to TRBD1 (6 bases). The V end was cut by 4 bases, the J end by 4 bases, with 15 bases between. Germline-derived CDR1 and CDR2 are SGHNT and YYREEE (reference sequence). CDR3 length: 14 residues. The CDR3 nucleotides read TGTGCCAGCAGCCACCGGGACACCAAATACGAGCAGTACTTC. Translated: CASSHRDTKYEQYF.

This sequence joins TRBV5-6 and TRBJ1-5, with a possible D match to TRBD1 (6 bases). Trimming removed 4 bases from V and 7 bases from J, with 24 bases in between. The CDR3 has 17 residues. Germline CDR1 and CDR2: SGHDT and YYEEEE. CDR3: CASSLTSTGSVVQPQHF. CDR3 DNA sequence: TGTGCCAGCAGCCTGACGTCGACAGGATCGGTGGTCCAGCCCCAGCATTTT.

This chain joins TRBV7-6 and TRBJ2-7; 10 bases agree with TRBD2. V was clipped by 3 bases and J by 2 bases; unmatched bases: 1. Germline CDR1 is SGHVS and CDR2 is FNYEAQ. The CDR3 is 14 residues long. The CDR3 region has the DNA TGTGCCAGCAGCTTTACTAGCGGGACCTACGAGCAGTACTTC. Amino acids: CASSFTSGTYEQYF. The variable domain in full, with the rest retrieved from reference TRBV7-6 and TRBJ2-7, is GAGVSQSPRYKVTKRGQDVALRCDPISGHVSLYWYRQALGQGPEFLTYFNYEAQQDKSGLPNDRFSAERPEGSISTLTIQRTEQRDSAMYRCASSFTSGTYEQYFGPGTRLTVT.

This chain joins TRBV12-3 or TRBV12-4 and TRBJ1-1; perhaps TRBD1 as D (6 bases). Trimming shortened V by 6 bases and J by 5 bases, and 13 bases separated the two germline ends. The CDR3 has 13 amino acids. The CDR3 spells CASRMTGPTEAFF. DNA for the CDR3: TGTGCCAGCAGGATGACAGGTCCGACTGAAGCTTTCTTT.

The V call is TRBV24-1, the J call TRBJ1-5, with a tentative D call TRBD1 (5 bases). The CDR3 covers 11 residues. The V gene lost 5 bases and the J gene lost 7 bases, with 5 bases spanning the gap. Germline V lookup: CDR1 KGHDR, CDR2 SFDVKD. The CDR3 DNA reads as TGTGCCACCAGTGGGGGGCAGCCCCAGCATTTT. The encoded protein is CATSGGQPQHF.

The rearrangement links TRBV27 to TRBJ2-6, with D perhaps TRBD2 (6 bases). V was pared by 8 bases and J by 3 bases, with 14 bases between. Germline assignment: CDR1 MNHEY and CDR2 SMNVEV (reference sequence). The CDR3 has 15 residues. In DNA, the CDR3 is TGTGCCAGCGGGACTGGGGCGGGTGGGGCCAACGTCCTGACTTTC. Amino acid sequence: CASGTGAGGANVLTF. Combining the CDR3 with reference TRBV27 and TRBJ2-6 gives the whole variable domain EAQVTQNPRYLITVTGKKLTVTCSQNMNHEYMSWYRQDPGLGLRQIYYSMNVEVTDKGDVPEGYKVSRKEKRNFPLILESPSPNQTSLYFCASGTGAGGANVLTFGAGSRLTVL.

V and J are TRBV2 and TRBJ1-1; D remains unclear. The CDR3 has 15 residues. Trimming stripped 2 bases from V and 0 bases from J, with 10 bases between. Germline V gives CDR1 SNHLY, CDR2 FYNNEI. The CDR3: CASSEYGGLNTEAFF. The CDR3 nucleotides read TGTGCCAGCAGTGAATATGGCGGATTGAACACTGAAGCTTTCTTT.

In DNA form, the CDR3 reads TGTGCCAGCAGCTTAAAGACCGGGGAGCTGTTTTTT. It is translated as CASSLKTGELFF. This chain uses TRBV7-6 with TRBJ2-2; D not certain. Trimming pared 2 bases from V and 5 bases from J, leaving 3 bases between. Germline V gene lookup returns CDR1 SGHVS and CDR2 FNYEAQ. The CDR3 consists of 12 residues. The full variable domain, completed using reference TRBV7-6 and TRBJ2-2, is GAGVSQSPRYKVTKRGQDVALRCDPISGHVSLYWYRQALGQGPEFLTYFNYEAQQDKSGLPNDRFSAERPEGSISTLTIQRTEQRDSAMYRCASSLKTGELFFGEGSRLTVL.

This rearrangement joins TRBV4-2 to TRBJ2-3; 10 bases match TRBD2. Germline V gives CDR1 LGHNA, CDR2 YNFKEQ. The CDR3 has 17 residues. V was clipped by 4 bases and J by 4 bases; unmatched bases: 11. Here the CDR3 DNA reads TGTGCCAGCAGCCCACGAGCGGGGGGGCGTCTCGCAGATACGCAGTATTTT. It encodes CASSPRAGGRLADTQYF.

This clone appeared a few times. This chain uses TRBV11-3 with TRBJ2-7; perhaps TRBD1 as D (5 bases). Between the trimmed V and J ends, which lost 5 bases and 6 bases, there was a span of 17 bases. The CDR3 runs to 14 residues. Looked up from germline, CDR1 is SGHNT and CDR2 is YENEEA. The DNA for the CDR3 is TGTGCCAGCAGCCTCGGACAAGCTTCGGGCGAGCAGTACTTC. Translation gives CASSLGQASGEQYF.

Here the CDR3 reads CASSPPHRAYTEAFF. In nucleotides, the CDR3 is TGTGCCAGCAGTCCACCTCACAGGGCGTATACTGAAGCTTTCTTT. The chain employs TRBV9 and TRBJ1-1; TRBD1 might be the D (6 bases). V was shortened by 5 bases and J by 5 bases, with 19 bases between the two germline ends. Germline values: CDR1 SGDLS, CDR2 YYNGEE. The CDR3 consists of 15 residues.

This clone came up once. The chain carries TRBV19 and TRBJ1-4; D uncertain. The CDR3 sequence is 15 residues long. Germline CDR1 reads LNHDA; CDR2 reads SQIVND (reference sequence). Trimming shortened V by 3 bases and J by 8 bases, and 16 bases separated the two germline ends. CDR3 sequence (DNA): TGTGCCAGTAGTATGGTTACCAACCCGGGGGAAAAACTGTTTTTT. Encoded protein: CASSMVTNPGEKLFF.

V is TRBV2 and J is TRBJ1-2; the D gene is possibly TRBD1 (5 bases). Trimming took 1 base from V and 5 from J, leaving 11 bases between them. CDR1 SNHLY and CDR2 FYNNEI come from the germline V gene. This CDR3 contains 14 residues. In DNA form, the CDR3 reads TGTGCCAGCAGTGAAGGGTGGCAGGGATATGGCTACACCTTC. This sequence encodes CASSEGWQGYGYTF.

The genes are TRBV7-3 and TRBJ2-1; 8 bases fit TRBD1. Germline V gives CDR1 SGHTA, CDR2 FQGTGA. This CDR3 is built from 18 residues. V lost 5 bases and J lost 6; bases outside the gene matches: 18. The CDR3 protein is CASSRIRPGQGKINEQFF. In DNA, the CDR3 is TGTGCCAGCAGCAGGATCCGACCCGGACAGGGTAAAATCAATGAGCAGTTCTTC.

The chain couples TRBV19 to TRBJ1-1; tentative D call: TRBD1 (5 bases). Trimming pared 2 bases from V and 7 bases from J, leaving 14 bases between. The CDR3 spans 14 residues. The V gene's germline CDR1 is LNHDA and CDR2 SQIVND (reference sequence). CDR3 sequence: CASSIMGQKNEAFF. CDR3 DNA sequence: TGTGCCAGTAGTATAATGGGGCAGAAAAATGAAGCTTTCTTT.

This sequence joins TRBV19 and TRBJ2-2; TRBD1 aligns across 9 bases. This CDR3 comprises 16 residues. CDR1 and CDR2 from the germline V gene are LNHDA and SQIVND (reference sequence). V shed 0 bases, J shed 6 bases, and the junction held 5 bases outside the gene matches. The CDR3 is CASSIDGTGRAGELFF. CDR3 sequence (DNA): TGTGCCAGTAGTATAGATGGGACAGGGCGTGCCGGGGAGCTGTTTTTT. Looking up the rest from reference TRBV19 and TRBJ2-2 gives the full variable domain: DGGITQSPKYLFRKEGQNVTLSCEQNLNHDAMYWYRQDPGQGLRLIYYSQIVNDFQKGDIAEGYSVSREKKESFPLTVTSAQKNPTAFYLCASSIDGTGRAGELFFGEGSRLTVL.

The V and J genes are TRBV18 and TRBJ1-3; maybe TRBD1 (5 bases). CDR1 and CDR2 from the germline V gene are KGHSH and LQKENI. The CDR3 has 16 amino acids. V lost 0 bases and J lost 4, with 13 bases in between. The CDR3 nucleotides are TGTGCCAGCTCACCACCCAAGGAAAGGGACGGAAACACCATATATTTT. Translation gives CASSPPKERDGNTIYF.

V and J are TRBV28 and TRBJ1-4; possible D gene TRBD1, 5 bases. This CDR3 contains 14 residues. Germline V lookup: CDR1 MDHEN, CDR2 SYDVKM. Trimming pared 2 bases from V and 8 bases from J, leaving 12 bases between. CDR3 in DNA: TGTGCCAGCAGTTTAGGGGGAGGACGGGAAAAACTGTTTTTT. Translation: CASSLGGGREKLFF.

The genes are TRBV27 and TRBJ2-1, with D possibly matching TRBD2 (5 bases). V was pared by 5 bases and J by 2 bases, with 13 bases between. CDR3 length: 15 residues. The V gene's germline CDR1 is MNHEY and CDR2 SMNVEV (reference sequence). The CDR3 here is CASSKVGVPYNEQFF. CDR3 DNA sequence: TGTGCCAGCAGTAAGGTGGGAGTCCCCTACAATGAGCAGTTCTTC.

The chain uses TRBV9 and TRBJ2-2, with 8 bases lining up with TRBD2. CDR1 is SGDLS, CDR2 YYNGEE, per germline. V shed 4 bases and J 5 bases; nucleotides not matched to a gene: 7. CDR3 length: 15 amino acids. The DNA for the CDR3 is TGTGCCAGCAGCCTACAGCGGGAGTGGACCGGGGAGCTGTTTTTT. Translation: CASSLQREWTGELFF. The full variable domain, in which reference TRBV9 and TRBJ2-2 provide the parts outside the CDR3, is DSGVTQTPKHLITATGQRVTLRCSPRSGDLSVYWYQQSLDQGLQFLIQYYNGEERAKGNILERFSAQQFPDLHSELNLSSLELGDSALYFCASSLQREWTGELFFGEGSRLTVL.

V and J are TRBV29-1 and TRBJ2-5; D is uncertain. Trimming removed 1 base from V and 13 bases from J, with 10 bases in between. Germline V gives CDR1 SQVTM, CDR2 ANQGSEA. The CDR3 is made up of 10 amino acids. CDR3 in amino acids: CSVEGFVPYF. The DNA of the CDR3 is TGCAGCGTTGAAGGGTTCGTACCGTACTTC. Filled out from reference TRBV29-1 and TRBJ2-5, the complete variable domain reads SAVISQKPSRDICQRGTSLTIQCQVDSQVTMMFWYRQQPGQSLTLIATANQGSEATYESGFVIDKFPISRPNLTFSTLTVSNMSPEDSSIYLCSVEGFVPYFGPGTRLLVL.

V and J are TRBV5-1 and TRBJ2-1; 10 bases line up with TRBD1. Per germline, CDR1 SGHRS and CDR2 YFSETQ. The CDR3 is 16 residues long. J was trimmed by 5 bases and V by 0 bases; bases with no gene match: 5. The CDR3 spells CASSLVSDRGNNEQFF. In DNA form, the CDR3 reads TGCGCCAGCAGCTTGGTTTCGGACAGGGGGAACAATGAGCAGTTCTTC.

The rearrangement links TRBV5-1 to TRBJ2-5; D ambiguous. The germline CDR1 and CDR2 sequences are SGHRS and YFSETQ. This CDR3 has 13 amino acids. V lost 3 bases and J 7 bases, leaving 13 bases between the germline ends. CDR3: CASSSLDLGTQYF. The DNA for the CDR3 is TGCGCCAGCAGCTCCTTGGACCTCGGGACCCAGTACTTC.